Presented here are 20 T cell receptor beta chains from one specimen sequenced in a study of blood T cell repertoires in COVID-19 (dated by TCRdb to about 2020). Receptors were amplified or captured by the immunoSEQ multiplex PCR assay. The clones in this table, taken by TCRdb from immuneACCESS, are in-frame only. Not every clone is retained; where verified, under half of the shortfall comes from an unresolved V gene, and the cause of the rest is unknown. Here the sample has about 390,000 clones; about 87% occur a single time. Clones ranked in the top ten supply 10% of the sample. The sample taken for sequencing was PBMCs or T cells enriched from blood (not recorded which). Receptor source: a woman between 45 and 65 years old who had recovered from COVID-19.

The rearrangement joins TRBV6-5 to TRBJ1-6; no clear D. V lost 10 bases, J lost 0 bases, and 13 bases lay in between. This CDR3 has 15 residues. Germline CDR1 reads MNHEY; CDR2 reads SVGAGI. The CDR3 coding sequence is TGTGCCACCCTAGGATTGAGCTCCTATAATTCACCCCTCCACTTT. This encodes CATLGLSSYNSPLHF.

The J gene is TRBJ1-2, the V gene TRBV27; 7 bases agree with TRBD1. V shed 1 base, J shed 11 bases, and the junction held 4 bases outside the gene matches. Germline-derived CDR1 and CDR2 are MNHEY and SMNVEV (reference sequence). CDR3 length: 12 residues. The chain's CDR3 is CASSLLGTVYTF. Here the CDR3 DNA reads TGTGCCAGCAGTTTATTGGGGACAGTTTACACCTTC.

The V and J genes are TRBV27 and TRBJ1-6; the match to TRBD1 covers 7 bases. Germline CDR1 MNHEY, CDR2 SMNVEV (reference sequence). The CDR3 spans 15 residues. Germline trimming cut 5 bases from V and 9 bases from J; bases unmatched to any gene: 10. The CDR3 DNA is TGTGCCAGCAGTGACAGACAGGGAGTTTTTTCACCCCTCCACTTT. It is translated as CASSDRQGVFSPLHF.

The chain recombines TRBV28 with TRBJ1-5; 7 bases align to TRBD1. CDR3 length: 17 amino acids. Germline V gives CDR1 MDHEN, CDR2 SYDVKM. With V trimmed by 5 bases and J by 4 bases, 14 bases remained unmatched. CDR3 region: CASSPEDRAGGNQPQHF. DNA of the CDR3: TGTGCCAGCAGTCCTGAAGACAGGGCCGGGGGAAATCAGCCCCAGCATTTT. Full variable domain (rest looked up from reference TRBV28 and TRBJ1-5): DVKVTQSSRYLVKRTGEKVFLECVQDMDHENMFWYRQDPGLGLRLIYFSYDVKMKEKGDIPEGYSVSREKKERFSLILESASTNQTSMYLCASSPEDRAGGNQPQHFGDGTRLSIL.

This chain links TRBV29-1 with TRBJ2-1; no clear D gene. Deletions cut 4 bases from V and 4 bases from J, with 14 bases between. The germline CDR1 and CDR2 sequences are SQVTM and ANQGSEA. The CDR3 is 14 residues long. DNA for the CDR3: TGCAGCGTTGTATTGCAGACTCTGTACAATGAGCAGTTCTTC. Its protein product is CSVVLQTLYNEQFF.

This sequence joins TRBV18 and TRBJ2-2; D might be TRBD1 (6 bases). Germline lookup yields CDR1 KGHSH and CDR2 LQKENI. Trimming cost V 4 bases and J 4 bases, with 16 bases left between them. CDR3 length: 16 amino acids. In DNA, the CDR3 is TGTGCCAGCTCACGCCCTTCGGGACACATCACCGGGGAGCTGTTTTTT. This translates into CASSRPSGHITGELFF. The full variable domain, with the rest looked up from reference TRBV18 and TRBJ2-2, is NAGVMQNPRHLVRRRGQEARLRCSPMKGHSHVYWYRQLPEEGLKFMVYLQKENIIDESGMPKERFSAEFPKEGPSILRIQQVVRGDSAAYFCASSRPSGHITGELFFGEGSRLTVL.

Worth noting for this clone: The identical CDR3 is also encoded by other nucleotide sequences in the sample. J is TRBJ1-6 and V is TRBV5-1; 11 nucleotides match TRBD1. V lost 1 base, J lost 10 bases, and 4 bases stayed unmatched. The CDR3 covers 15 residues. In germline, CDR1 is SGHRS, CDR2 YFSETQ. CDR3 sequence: CASSLKGQGGSPLHF. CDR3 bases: TGCGCCAGCAGCTTGAAGGGACAGGGGGGATCACCCCTCCACTTT.

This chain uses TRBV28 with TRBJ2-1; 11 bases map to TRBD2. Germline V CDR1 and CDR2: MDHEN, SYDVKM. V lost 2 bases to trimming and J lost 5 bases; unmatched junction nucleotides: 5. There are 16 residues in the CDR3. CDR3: CASSLGLLAGDNEQFF. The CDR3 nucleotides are TGTGCCAGCAGTTTAGGTTTACTAGCGGGGGACAATGAGCAGTTCTTC.

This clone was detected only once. CDR3 DNA: TGTGCCAGCAGCGGGCGGACTAGCGGGAGAACAGATACGCAGTATTTT. Translation: CASSGRTSGRTDTQYF. This chain joins TRBV9 and TRBJ2-3; TRBD2 agrees at 13 bases. CDR3 size: 16 residues. J lost 3 bases, V lost 3 bases, and 4 bases had no gene match. Germline-derived CDR1 and CDR2 are SGDLS and YYNGEE.

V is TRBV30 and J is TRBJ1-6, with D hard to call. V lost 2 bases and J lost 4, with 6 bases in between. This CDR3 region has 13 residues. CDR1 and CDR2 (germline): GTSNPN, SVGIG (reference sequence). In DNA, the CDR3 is TGTGCCTGGAGTATGGCATATAATTCACCCCTCCACTTT. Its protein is CAWSMAYNSPLHF.

The CDR3 here is CASTLGGLRATEAFF. In DNA, the CDR3 is TGTGCCAGCACCCTGGGGGGGTTGAGGGCCACTGAAGCTTTCTTT. The V gene is TRBV28, the J gene TRBJ1-1, with D maybe TRBD1 (5 bases). This CDR3 contains 15 residues. V dropped 7 bases and J dropped 4 bases, with 19 bases sitting between them. CDR1 and CDR2 from the germline V gene are MDHEN and SYDVKM. Combining the CDR3 with reference TRBV28 and TRBJ1-1 gives the whole variable domain DVKVTQSSRYLVKRTGEKVFLECVQDMDHENMFWYRQDPGLGLRLIYFSYDVKMKEKGDIPEGYSVSREKKERFSLILESASTNQTSMYLCASTLGGLRATEAFFGQGTRLTVV.

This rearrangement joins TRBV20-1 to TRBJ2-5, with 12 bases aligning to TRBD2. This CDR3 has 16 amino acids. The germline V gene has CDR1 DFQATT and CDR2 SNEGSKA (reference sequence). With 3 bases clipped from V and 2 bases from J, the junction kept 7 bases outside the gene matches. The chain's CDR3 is CSASSLAGGLQETQYF. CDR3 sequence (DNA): TGCAGTGCTAGTAGTCTAGCGGGGGGGCTACAAGAGACCCAGTACTTC.

The CDR3: CASSLQGDQPQHF. The CDR3 region has the DNA TGTGCCAGCAGTCTTCAGGGTGATCAGCCCCAGCATTTT. V and J are TRBV12-3 or TRBV12-4 and TRBJ1-5; perhaps TRBD1 as D (5 bases). V was pared by 5 bases and J by 5 bases, with 10 bases between. The CDR3 totals 13 residues.

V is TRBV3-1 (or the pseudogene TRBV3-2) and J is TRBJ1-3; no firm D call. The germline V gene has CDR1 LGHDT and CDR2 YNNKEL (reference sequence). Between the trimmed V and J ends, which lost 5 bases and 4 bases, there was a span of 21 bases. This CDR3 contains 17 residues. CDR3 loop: CASSYEVTTGRGNTIYF. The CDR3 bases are TGTGCCAGCAGCTACGAGGTGACGACTGGGAGGGGAAACACCATATATTTT.

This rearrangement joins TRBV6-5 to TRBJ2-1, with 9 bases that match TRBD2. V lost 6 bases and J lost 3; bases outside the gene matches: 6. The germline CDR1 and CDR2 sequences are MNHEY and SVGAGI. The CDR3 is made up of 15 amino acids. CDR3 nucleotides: TGTGCCAGCAGAGCAGCGGGGGGTTACTACAATGAGCAGTTCTTC. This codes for CASRAAGGYYNEQFF.

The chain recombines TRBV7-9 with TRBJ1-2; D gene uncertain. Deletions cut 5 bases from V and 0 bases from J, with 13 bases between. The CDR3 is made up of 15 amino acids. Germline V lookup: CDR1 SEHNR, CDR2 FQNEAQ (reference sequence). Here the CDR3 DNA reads TGTGCCAGCAGCCGCCCTGATCAGTCTAACTATGGCTACACCTTC. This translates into CASSRPDQSNYGYTF. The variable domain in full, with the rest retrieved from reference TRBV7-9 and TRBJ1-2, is DTGVSQNPRHKITKRGQNVTFRCDPISEHNRLYWYRQTLGQGPEFLTYFQNEAQLEKSRLLSDRFSAERPKGSFSTLEIQRTEQGDSAMYLCASSRPDQSNYGYTFGSGTRLTVV.

Here the CDR3 reads CASSLVSGVANYGYTF. CDR3 bases: TGCGCCAGCAGCTTGGTGTCGGGGGTAGCTAACTATGGCTACACCTTC. The V call is TRBV5-1, the J call TRBJ1-2, with a weak D call TRBD1 (5 bases). This CDR3 is built from 16 residues. The germline V gene has CDR1 SGHRS and CDR2 YFSETQ. The germline V and J ends were trimmed by 0 bases and 0 bases, with 12 bases remaining between them.

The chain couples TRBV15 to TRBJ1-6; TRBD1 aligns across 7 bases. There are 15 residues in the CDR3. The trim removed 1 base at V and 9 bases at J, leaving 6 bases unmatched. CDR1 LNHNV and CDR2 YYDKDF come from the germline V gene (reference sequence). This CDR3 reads CATSRGDRPFSPLHF. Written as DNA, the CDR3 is TGTGCCACCAGCAGAGGGGACAGACCCTTTTCACCCCTCCACTTT.

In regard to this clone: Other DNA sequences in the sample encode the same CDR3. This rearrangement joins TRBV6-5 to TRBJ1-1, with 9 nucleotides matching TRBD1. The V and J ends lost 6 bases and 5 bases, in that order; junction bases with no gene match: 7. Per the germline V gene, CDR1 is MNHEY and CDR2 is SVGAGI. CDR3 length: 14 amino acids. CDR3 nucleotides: TGTGCCAGCAGCCAACAGGGGGCACGGACTGAAGCTTTCTTT. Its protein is CASSQQGARTEAFF.

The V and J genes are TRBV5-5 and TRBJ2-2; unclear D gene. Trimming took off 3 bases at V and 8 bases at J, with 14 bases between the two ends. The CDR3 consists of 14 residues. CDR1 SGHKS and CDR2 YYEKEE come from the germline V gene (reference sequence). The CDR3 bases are TGTGCCAGCAGCTCACACCTTCCTAGGGGGGAGCTGTTTTTT. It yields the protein CASSSHLPRGELFF.